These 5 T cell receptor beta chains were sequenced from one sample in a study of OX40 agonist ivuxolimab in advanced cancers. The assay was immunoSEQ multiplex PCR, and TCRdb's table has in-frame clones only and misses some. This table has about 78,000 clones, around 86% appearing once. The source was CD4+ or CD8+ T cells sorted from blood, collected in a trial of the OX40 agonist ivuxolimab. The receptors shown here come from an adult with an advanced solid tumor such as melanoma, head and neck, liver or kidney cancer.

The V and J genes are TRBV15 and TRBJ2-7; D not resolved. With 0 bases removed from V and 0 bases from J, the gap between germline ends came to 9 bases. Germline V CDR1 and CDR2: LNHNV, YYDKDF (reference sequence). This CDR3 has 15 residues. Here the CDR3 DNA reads TGTGCCACCAGCAGAGATATGGCAGTCTCCTACGAGCAGTACTTC. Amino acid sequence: CATSRDMAVSYEQYF.

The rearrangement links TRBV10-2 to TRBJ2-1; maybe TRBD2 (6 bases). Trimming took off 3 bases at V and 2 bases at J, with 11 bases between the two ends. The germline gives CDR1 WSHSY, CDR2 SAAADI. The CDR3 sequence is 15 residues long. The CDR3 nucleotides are TGCGCCAGCAGTGATGGGGGACTGACCTACAATGAGCAGTTCTTC. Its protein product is CASSDGGLTYNEQFF.

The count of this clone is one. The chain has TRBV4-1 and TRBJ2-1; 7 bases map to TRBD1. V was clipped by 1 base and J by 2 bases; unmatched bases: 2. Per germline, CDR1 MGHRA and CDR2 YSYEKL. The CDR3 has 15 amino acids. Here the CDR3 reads CASSQVGGAYNEQFF. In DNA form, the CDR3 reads TGCGCCAGCAGCCAAGTAGGGGGCGCCTACAATGAGCAGTTCTTC.

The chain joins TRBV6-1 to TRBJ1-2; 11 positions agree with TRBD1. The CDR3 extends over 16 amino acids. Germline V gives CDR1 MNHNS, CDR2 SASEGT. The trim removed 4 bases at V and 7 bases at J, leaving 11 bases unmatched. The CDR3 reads CASSAPPGDRGGGYTF. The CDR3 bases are TGTGCCAGCAGTGCCCCACCTGGGGACAGGGGGGGTGGCTACACCTTC.

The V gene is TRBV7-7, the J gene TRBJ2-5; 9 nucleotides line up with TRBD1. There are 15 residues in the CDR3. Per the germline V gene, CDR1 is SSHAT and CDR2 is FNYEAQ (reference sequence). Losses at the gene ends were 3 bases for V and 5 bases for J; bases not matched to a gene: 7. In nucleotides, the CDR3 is TGTGCCAGCAGCTTCGGGACAGGGAGGTCTGAGACCCAGTACTTC. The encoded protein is CASSFGTGRSETQYF.